This TCR beta chain was sequenced during a study of T cells in Graves' hyperthyroidism and ophthalmopathy. Study-level findings and limits: The blood repertoire included most of the expanded thyroid clonotypes above 0.001. A model of 13 V-J pairs discriminated ophthalmopathy from stable hyperthyroidism.

In the case of this clonotype: Its matching antigen is unknown.

Those patients with uncontrolled infection, other autoimmune disease, pregnancy or lactation were excluded. Each diagnosis was grounded in clinical symptoms, serum thyroxine and TRAb, thyroid ultrasound, and orbital computed tomography. V dropped 6 bases and J dropped 0 bases, with 17 bases sitting between them. Germline V gene sequence: CDR1 DFQATT, CDR2 SNEGSKA (reference sequence). CDR3 length: 16 residues. The source material, RNA transcripts, was used to amplify TCR beta CDR3 regions. First-round RT-PCR with HTBI primers amplified the TCR CDR3 region. TCRdb reprocessed the multiplex PCR reads via MiXCR and lists one record per CDR3 protein. The table records over 500,000 distinct CDR3 sequences, 40% to 55% of them present only once.

The clonotype originates from an adult woman with Graves' disease, either hyperthyroidism or ophthalmopathy (not recorded which). The rearrangement links TRBV20-1 to TRBJ1-4, with a tentative D call TRBD1 (6 bases). The sequenced material came from peripheral blood or thyroid tissue (not recorded which). The CDR3 sequence is CSAPPEDSATNEKLFF. The CDR3 bases are TGCAGTGCCCCCCCCGAGGACAGTGCAACTAATGAAAAACTGTTTTTT.